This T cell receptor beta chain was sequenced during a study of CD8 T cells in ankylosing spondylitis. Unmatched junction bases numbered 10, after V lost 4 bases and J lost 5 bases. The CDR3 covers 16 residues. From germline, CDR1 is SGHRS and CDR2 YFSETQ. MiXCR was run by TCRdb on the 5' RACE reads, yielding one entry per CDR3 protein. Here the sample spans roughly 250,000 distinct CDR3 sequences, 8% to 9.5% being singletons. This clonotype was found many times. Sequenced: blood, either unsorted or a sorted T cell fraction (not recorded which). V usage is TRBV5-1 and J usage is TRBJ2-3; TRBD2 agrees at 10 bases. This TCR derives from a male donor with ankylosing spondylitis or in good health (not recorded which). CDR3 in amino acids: CASSPFLAGVKDTQYF. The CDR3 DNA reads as TGCGCCAGCAGCCCCTTCCTAGCGGGAGTTAAAGATACGCAGTATTTT. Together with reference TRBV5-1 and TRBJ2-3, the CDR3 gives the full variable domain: KAGVTQTPRYLIKTRGQQVTLSCSPISGHRSVSWYQQTPGQGLQFLFEYFSETQRNKGNFPGRFSGRQFSNSRSEMNVSTLELGDSALYLCASSPFLAGVKDTQYFGPGTRLTVL.